The 9 T cell receptor beta chains in this list originate from one sample, sequenced in a study of T cell clonality in common variable immunodeficiency. TCRdb's table, derived via immunoSEQ multiplex PCR, lists solely in-frame clones and lacks some. The profile covers around 57,000 clones, none occurring a single time. What was sequenced was peripheral blood mononuclear cells. These receptors all come from a person between 18 and 75 years old in good health.

In this sample, this clone turned up many times. The CDR3 bases that were read are TGCGCCAGCAGCATAGAAGGGGGCGCGGGAACGGTTGAA. Translation: CASSIEGGAGTVE. The complete CDR3 reads CASSIEGGAGTVEAFF. The rearrangement links TRBV5-1 to TRBJ1-1; 7 positions agree with TRBD1. The observed sequence ends 3 residues before the CDR3 terminus, with the missing tail filled in from the germline J gene. V lost 4 bases, J lost 7 bases, and 16 bases stayed unmatched. CDR3 size: 16 residues. Per the germline V gene, CDR1 is SGHRS and CDR2 is YFSETQ.

Many counts were recorded for this clone. Sequencing ends 3 residues short of the CDR3 end; the germline J gene provides the rest. The chain uses TRBV9 and TRBJ2-1, with 13 bases fitting TRBD2. V lost 4 bases, J lost 7 bases, and 8 bases stayed unmatched. The CDR3 runs 16 residues. Germline CDR1 is SGDLS and CDR2 is YYNGEE. The CDR3 loop is CASSLRTSGSENEQFF. Incomplete CDR3 DNA: TGTGCCAGCAGCCTAAGGACTAGCGGGAGCGAGAATGAG.

This clone was seen repeatedly, ten times or more. The read comes to an end 3 residues before the CDR3 does, leaving the germline J gene to fill in the end. This sequence joins TRBV7-9 and TRBJ2-7; the D is unclear. The CDR3 length is 11 residues. V was cut by 2 bases and J by 4 bases, with 3 bases left in between. CDR1 SEHNR and CDR2 FQNEAQ come from the germline V gene (reference sequence). CDR3 amino acids: CASSLSYEQYF. Incomplete CDR3 DNA: TGTGCCAGCAGCTTATCTTACGAG. The full variable domain, with the rest looked up from reference TRBV7-9 and TRBJ2-7, is DTGVSQNPRHKITKRGQNVTFRCDPISEHNRLYWYRQTLGQGPEFLTYFQNEAQLEKSRLLSDRFSAERPKGSFSTLEIQRTEQGDSAMYLCASSLSYEQYFGPGTRLTVT.

The table lists this clone with many counts. The CDR3 end is not reached by the read, which stops 3 residues before it; the germline J gene fills it in. This chain links TRBV6-1 with TRBJ2-3; 7 bases are a match to TRBD2. Germline CDR1 and CDR2: MNHNS and SASEGT. This CDR3 has 16 amino acids. V gave up 3 bases and J gave up 5 bases; unmatched junction bases: 11. The part of the CDR3 DNA that was read is TGTGCCAGCAGTGATGGGACCGGGACTATGAGAGATACG. Its protein is CASSDGTGTMRDT. The CDR3 in its entirety is CASSDGTGTMRDTQYF.

This clone has at least ten counts. The read ends 3 residues before the CDR3 terminus; that terminus is restored from the germline J gene. The chain recombines TRBV20-1 with TRBJ1-6, with 8 bases identical to TRBD1. CDR1 and CDR2 (germline): DFQATT, SNEGSKA (reference sequence). There are 18 residues in the CDR3. V trimming: 0 bases; J trimming: 2 bases; junction bases outside the gene matches: 9. The CDR3 sequence: CSARDPGQGDTYNSPLHF. The CDR3 DNA, read in part, is TGCAGTGCTAGAGATCCCGGACAGGGCGACACCTATAATTCACCC.

A word on this clone: The read ends 3 residues early relative to the CDR3; the germline J gene fills the gap. The rearrangement links TRBV2 to TRBJ2-3; 11 positions agree with TRBD2. The CDR3 loop spans 15 amino acids. The V gene's germline CDR1 is SNHLY and CDR2 FYNNEI. The sequenced CDR3 bases are TGTGCCAGCAGGGATACTAGCGGGAGTACGGAGACG. Protein: CASRDTSGSTET. The full CDR3 sequence reads CASRDTSGSTETQYF.

This clone was found many times. The DNA ends 3 residues before the CDR3 does, and the rest of the CDR3 is filled in from the germline J gene. J is TRBJ2-2 and V is TRBV19; 11 nucleotides align to TRBD1. The germline V gene encodes CDR1 LNHDA and CDR2 SQIVND (reference sequence). Trimming cost V 4 bases and J 4 bases; bases outside gene matches: 17. This CDR3 comprises 20 residues. CDR3 DNA, as far as it was read: TGTGCCAGTAGTAACCCGGGACAGGGGGTCTTAATTACGGTCACCGGGGAG. Translation: CASSNPGQGVLITVTGE. From start to end, the CDR3 is CASSNPGQGVLITVTGELFF.

This clone was counted ten times or more. CDR3 residues: CASSSRGLQETQYF. CDR3 DNA, as far as it was read: TGTGCCAGCAGCTCGCGGGGGCTCCAAGAGACC. The chain recombines TRBV11-2 with TRBJ2-5; weak D call: TRBD2 (7 bases). The read ends 3 residues early relative to the CDR3; the germline J gene fills the gap. CDR3 length: 14 amino acids. Germline lookup yields CDR1 SGHAT and CDR2 FQNNGV. V lost 4 bases and J lost 1, with 10 bases in between.

This clone was found a few times. The observed sequence ends 3 residues before the CDR3 terminus, with the missing tail filled in from the germline J gene. The chain recombines TRBV6-2 or TRBV6-3 with TRBJ2-3; 12 bases are shared with TRBD1. From germline, CDR1 is MNHEY and CDR2 SVGEGT. This CDR3 contains 17 residues. The sequenced part of the CDR3 DNA is TGTGCCAGCAGTTACCCGGGACAGGGGGCTTTAGGTCAGCCG. Its translation: CASSYPGQGALGQP. The entire CDR3 sequence reads CASSYPGQGALGQPQYF.